These 3 T cell receptor beta chains came from one sample sequenced in a study of cytomegalovirus exposure and HLA in healthy donors. The study ran its PCR with 60 Vbeta and 13 Jbeta primers. Assay: immunoSEQ multiplex PCR; the TCRdb copy retains only in-frame clones and omits some. The repertoire holds about 210,000 clones, with around 76% as singletons. What was sequenced was PBMCs. The receptors come from a man aged 35 to 55 in good health and CMV-seropositive.

The sample holds one count of this clone. The J gene is TRBJ1-2, the V gene TRBV7-2; 8 positions match TRBD1. J lost 2 bases, V lost 4 bases, and 6 bases had no gene match. Germline assignment: CDR1 SGHTA and CDR2 FQGNSA. The CDR3 runs to 15 residues. This CDR3 is CASSSDRAWNYGYTF. In DNA form, the CDR3 reads TGTGCCAGCAGCTCGGACAGGGCTTGGAACTATGGCTACACCTTC. The full variable domain, rest sourced from reference TRBV7-2 and TRBJ1-2, is GAGVSQSPSNKVTEKGKDVELRCDPISGHTALYWYRQSLGQGLEFLIYFQGNSAPDKSGLPSDRFSAERTGGSVSTLTIQRTQQEDSAVYLCASSSDRAWNYGYTFGSGTRLTVV.

As to this clone: The same CDR3 can be traced to other DNA sequences in this sample. The chain is built from TRBV5-1 and TRBJ2-5; 15 bases match TRBD2. This CDR3 has 15 amino acids. CDR1 and CDR2 from the germline V gene are SGHRS and YFSETQ. The trim removed 3 bases at V and 5 bases at J, leaving 2 bases unmatched. CDR3 amino acids: CASSSGLAGGETQYF. CDR3 DNA sequence: TGCGCCAGCAGCTCGGGACTAGCGGGAGGTGAGACCCAGTACTTC.

V is TRBV9 and J is TRBJ2-5, with a weak D call TRBD2 (5 bases). This CDR3 comprises 15 residues. Germline V gene lookup returns CDR1 SGDLS and CDR2 YYNGEE. Trimming removed 0 bases from V and 3 bases from J, with 12 bases in between. The CDR3 bases are TGTGCCAGCAGCGTAGCACTCGGGGTGGAAGAGACCCAGTACTTC. This sequence encodes CASSVALGVEETQYF.